The rows below give T cell receptor beta chains drawn from one sample of a study of identical twins. TCRdb re-called the 5' RACE reads through MiXCR, storing one row per CDR3 protein. The sample shows some 1,600,000 distinct CDR3 sequences, under 35% of them seen only once. Sequenced input: cord blood. Receptors were obtained from a newborn girl in good health. Each CDR3 is given with its conserved first and last residue. The order of the fields is J gene, V gene, D gene, CDR3 protein. D genes are given only for firm matches.

J gene: TRBJ2-5
V gene: TRBV9
D gene: TRBD2
CDR3 protein: CASSAMGSGKQETQYF

J gene: TRBJ1-2
V gene: TRBV19
D gene: -
CDR3 protein: CASSTPEGSFYGYTF

J gene: TRBJ2-7
V gene: TRBV12-3/TRBV12-4
D gene: -
CDR3 protein: CASSRGTYSYEQYF

J gene: TRBJ2-7
V gene: TRBV2
D gene: TRBD2
CDR3 protein: CASSEAREINEQYF

J gene: TRBJ2-3
V gene: TRBV20-1
D gene: -
CDR3 protein: CSAALRDTQYF

J gene: TRBJ1-1
V gene: TRBV29-1
D gene: TRBD1
CDR3 protein: CSVVRGFRWEAFF

J gene: TRBJ1-3
V gene: TRBV20-1
D gene: TRBD1
CDR3 protein: CSARDQGGFRNTIYF

J gene: TRBJ2-3
V gene: TRBV10-3
D gene: TRBD2
CDR3 protein: CAISVWASGPRTDTQYF

J gene: TRBJ2-7
V gene: TRBV29-1
D gene: TRBD1
CDR3 protein: CSVSDRGYEQYF

J gene: TRBJ1-6
V gene: TRBV2
D gene: -
CDR3 protein: CAGSRTADNSPLHF

J gene: TRBJ2-3
V gene: TRBV6-5
D gene: TRBD2
CDR3 protein: CASSYLREGHSTQYF

J gene: TRBJ2-5
V gene: TRBV18
D gene: -
CDR3 protein: CASSLQTGRETQYF

J gene: TRBJ2-3
V gene: TRBV11-2
D gene: -
CDR3 protein: CASSLNSRPADTQYF

J gene: TRBJ1-6
V gene: TRBV15
D gene: TRBD1
CDR3 protein: CATSRGLGDSSNSPLHF

J gene: TRBJ2-3
V gene: TRBV7-2
D gene: -
CDR3 protein: CASSLEERITDTQYF

J gene: TRBJ1-2
V gene: TRBV29-1
D gene: -
CDR3 protein: CSAERDSRLYGYTF

J gene: TRBJ1-1
V gene: TRBV20-1
D gene: -
CDR3 protein: CSASGNGAITEAFF

J gene: TRBJ1-1
V gene: TRBV11-2
D gene: -
CDR3 protein: CASSLVLVQANTEAFF

J gene: TRBJ2-1
V gene: TRBV21-1
D gene: -
CDR3 protein: CASSLRIAVSSYNEQFF

J gene: TRBJ1-2
V gene: TRBV12-3/TRBV12-4
D gene: -
CDR3 protein: CASSFTHGYTF

J gene: TRBJ2-3
V gene: TRBV28
D gene: -
CDR3 protein: CASSLTQGLSTDTQYF

J gene: TRBJ2-3
V gene: TRBV2
D gene: -
CDR3 protein: CATQEGVTDTQYF

J gene: TRBJ2-7
V gene: TRBV3-1
D gene: TRBD2
CDR3 protein: CASSRTSGRANYEQYF

J gene: TRBJ1-3
V gene: TRBV5-1
D gene: -
CDR3 protein: CASSLGQPSGNTIYF

J gene: TRBJ1-5
V gene: TRBV18
D gene: TRBD1
CDR3 protein: CASSPPGQAHQPQHF

J gene: TRBJ2-5
V gene: TRBV5-1
D gene: TRBD2
CDR3 protein: CASSLTSGSRYF

J gene: TRBJ1-5
V gene: TRBV4-2
D gene: -
CDR3 protein: CASSQEALGNQPQHF

J gene: TRBJ2-3
V gene: TRBV7-2
D gene: -
CDR3 protein: CASSLVARGSTDTQYF

J gene: TRBJ2-1
V gene: TRBV9
D gene: TRBD2
CDR3 protein: CASSVDPGGLVGNEQFF

J gene: TRBJ1-4
V gene: TRBV20-1
D gene: -
CDR3 protein: CSVATGPYEKLFF

J gene: TRBJ1-1
V gene: TRBV12-3/TRBV12-4
D gene: -
CDR3 protein: CASRPGTRGNTEAFF

J gene: TRBJ2-7
V gene: TRBV20-1
D gene: TRBD2
CDR3 protein: CSARDKRGTSYEQYF

J gene: TRBJ1-6
V gene: TRBV10-3
D gene: -
CDR3 protein: CAISPGRDNSPLHF

J gene: TRBJ2-7
V gene: TRBV21-1
D gene: -
CDR3 protein: CASSKVVEGRSYEQYF

J gene: TRBJ2-1
V gene: TRBV7-6
D gene: -
CDR3 protein: CASSALLTDGSYNEQFF

J gene: TRBJ2-7
V gene: TRBV7-2
D gene: TRBD2
CDR3 protein: CASSTLAGVAYEQYF

J gene: TRBJ1-4
V gene: TRBV4-2
D gene: TRBD1
CDR3 protein: CASSSRDRGTNEKLFF

J gene: TRBJ1-1
V gene: TRBV9
D gene: TRBD1
CDR3 protein: CASSTGDLMNTEAFF

J gene: TRBJ2-1
V gene: TRBV25-1
D gene: TRBD2
CDR3 protein: CASSGSGRSLYNEQFF

J gene: TRBJ2-3
V gene: TRBV28
D gene: TRBD2
CDR3 protein: CASSFGREGPDTQYF

J gene: TRBJ2-7
V gene: TRBV7-2
D gene: TRBD2
CDR3 protein: CASSLLSGRSYEQYF

J gene: TRBJ2-1
V gene: TRBV27
D gene: -
CDR3 protein: CASSSWAASYNEQFF

J gene: TRBJ2-1
V gene: TRBV5-1
D gene: TRBD2
CDR3 protein: CASTRGGGYNEQFF

J gene: TRBJ1-2
V gene: TRBV27
D gene: -
CDR3 protein: CASSLRAVNYGYTF

J gene: TRBJ1-5
V gene: TRBV28
D gene: -
CDR3 protein: CASSFRDGLYQPQHF

J gene: TRBJ1-2
V gene: TRBV29-1
D gene: -
CDR3 protein: CSVRSGGHYGYTF

J gene: TRBJ2-7
V gene: TRBV12-3/TRBV12-4
D gene: TRBD2
CDR3 protein: CATPGLASDEQYF

J gene: TRBJ1-2
V gene: TRBV28
D gene: TRBD1
CDR3 protein: CASSLGQGIGYTF

J gene: TRBJ2-3
V gene: TRBV7-2
D gene: -
CDR3 protein: CASSPVGAFTDTQYF

J gene: TRBJ1-2
V gene: TRBV5-1
D gene: -
CDR3 protein: CASSLETAGVYGCTF

J gene: TRBJ2-5
V gene: TRBV5-1
D gene: -
CDR3 protein: CASSLPGPYAETQYF

J gene: TRBJ2-5
V gene: TRBV7-8
D gene: -
CDR3 protein: CASSLVTEETQYF

J gene: TRBJ2-1
V gene: TRBV5-1
D gene: TRBD2
CDR3 protein: CASSAGTSIGNEQFF

J gene: TRBJ1-1
V gene: TRBV20-1
D gene: TRBD1
CDR3 protein: CSARGTGGLGTEAFF

J gene: -
V gene: TRBV18
D gene: -
CDR3 protein: CASSPGAGQSYEQYF

J gene: TRBJ2-7
V gene: TRBV6-5
D gene: TRBD2
CDR3 protein: CASSYSREGYEQYF

J gene: TRBJ2-1
V gene: TRBV28
D gene: TRBD2
CDR3 protein: CASSLSLAGGDEQFF